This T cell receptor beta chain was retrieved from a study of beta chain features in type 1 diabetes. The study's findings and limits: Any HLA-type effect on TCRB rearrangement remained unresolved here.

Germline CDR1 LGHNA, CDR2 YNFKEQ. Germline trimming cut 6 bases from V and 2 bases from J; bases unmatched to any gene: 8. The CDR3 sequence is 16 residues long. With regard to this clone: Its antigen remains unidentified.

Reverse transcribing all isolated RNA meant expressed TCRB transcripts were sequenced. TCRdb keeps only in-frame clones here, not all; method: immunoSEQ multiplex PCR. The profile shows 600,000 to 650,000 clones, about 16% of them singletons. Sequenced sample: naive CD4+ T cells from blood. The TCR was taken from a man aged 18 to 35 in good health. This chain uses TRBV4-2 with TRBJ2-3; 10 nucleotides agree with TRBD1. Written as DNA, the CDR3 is TGTGCCAGCAGTCGTAGACAGGGGGCGAACACAGATACGCAGTATTTT. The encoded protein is CASSRRQGANTDTQYF.